This TCR beta chain comes out of a study of blood T cell repertoires in COVID-19. The overall study: Sites across the United States, Italy and Spain contributed samples from acute and convalescent COVID-19. Sources were T cells, B-cell-depleted T cells, or PBMCs; the material itself was cDNA or gDNA.

Original processing methods: Amplifying reference gene primers gave estimates of nucleated cell counts. The repertoire was sequenced with immunoSEQ multiplex PCR; TCRdb's copy has only in-frame clones and lacks some. V and J calls plus clone size are reproduced from that table; the DNA served to infer D and trimming. The sample has roughly 87,000 clones, approximately 88% seen once. Germline CDR1 SGHRS, CDR2 YFSETQ. The CDR3 loop spans 15 amino acids. V lost 2 bases to trimming and J lost 4 bases; unmatched junction nucleotides: 1. This chain links TRBV5-1 with TRBJ2-5, with 14 bases matching TRBD2. The TCR sequence derives from a man between 60 and 75 years old with acute or convalescent COVID-19. The material sequenced was peripheral blood. The CDR3 DNA sequence: TGCGCCAGCAGCTTCGGGACTAGCGGGGGAGAGACCCAGTACTTC. This translates into CASSFGTSGGETQYF.